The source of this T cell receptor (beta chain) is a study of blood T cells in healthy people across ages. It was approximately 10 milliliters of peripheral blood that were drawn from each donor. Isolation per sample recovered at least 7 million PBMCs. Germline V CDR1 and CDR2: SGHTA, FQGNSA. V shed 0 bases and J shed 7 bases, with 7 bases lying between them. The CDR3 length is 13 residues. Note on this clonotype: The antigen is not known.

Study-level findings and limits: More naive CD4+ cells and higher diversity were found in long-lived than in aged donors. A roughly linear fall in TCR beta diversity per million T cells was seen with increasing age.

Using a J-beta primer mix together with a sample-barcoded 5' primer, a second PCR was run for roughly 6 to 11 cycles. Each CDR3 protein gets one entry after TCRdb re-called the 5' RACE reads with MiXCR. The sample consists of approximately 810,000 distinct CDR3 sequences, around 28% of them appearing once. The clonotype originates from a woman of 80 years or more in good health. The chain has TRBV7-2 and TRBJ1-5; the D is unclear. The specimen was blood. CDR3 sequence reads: CASSLAVGQPQHF. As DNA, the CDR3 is TGTGCCAGCAGCTTAGCGGTTGGGCAGCCCCAGCATTTT.